The clone carrying this T cell receptor beta chain has only a few counts. This entry is derived from a study of blood T cell repertoires in COVID-19. Overall study: The origin of the acute and convalescent COVID-19 samples was the United States, Italy and Spain. Sources were T cells, B-cell-depleted T cells, or PBMCs; the material itself was cDNA or gDNA.

From germline, CDR1 is SGHAT and CDR2 FQNNGV. Trimming took 7 bases from V and 9 from J, leaving 16 bases between them. This CDR3 spans 14 amino acids. Original analysis: Cell counts per sample came from amplifying reference gene primers. The method was immunoSEQ multiplex PCR; TCRdb's version includes in-frame clones alone and lacks a portion of them. V and J calls and clone size are given by that table; D and trimming were obtained from the DNA. The sample has over 140,000 clones; roughly 80% are singletons. V is TRBV11-2 and J is TRBJ1-6, with D possibly being TRBD1 (5 bases). The source is a woman in her forties or fifties with active or convalescent COVID-19. Sequencing was carried out using peripheral blood. This CDR3 reads CASTRGGEGSPLHF. CDR3 DNA sequence: TGTGCCAGCACCCGGGGGGGGGAGGGTTCACCCCTCCACTTT.